The present entry profiles one T cell receptor beta chain with its context. Its specificity is not known. V lost 3 bases and J lost 2, with 16 bases in between. CDR3 length equals 16 residues. Germline CDR1 LNHDA, CDR2 SQIVND (reference sequence). Using constant-segment primers, 5'RACE produced TCR alpha and TCR beta cDNA libraries carrying sample barcodes and UMIs. TCRdb processed the 5' RACE reads anew with MiXCR; each CDR3 protein has one entry. The table has approximately 500,000 distinct CDR3 sequences, roughly 25% seen once; the top ten hold about 12%. This specimen belongs to a study of T-cell memory formation after mild COVID-19. Findings and caveats of the study: Contracting CD8+ clones were enriched in EMRA, CD4+ mainly in CM and EM. Clones that contracted from day 15 to 85 had balanced CD4/CD8; later expanders were CD4+ biased. Some clones that responded turned up in pre-infection memory, which suggests that cross-reactive memory joined in.

Sequencing used PBMCs or a T cell subset sorted from them (not recorded which). The chain joins TRBV19 to TRBJ1-2; D remains ambiguous. The sequence was collected from an adult woman who had mild COVID-19 (a few samples of this study predate the infection). Cell type and time point are not known. The CDR3 DNA sequence: TGTGCCAGTAGTATCCAGATTATGGCGCCCAACTATGGCTACACCTTC. It yields the protein CASSIQIMAPNYGYTF.